This TCR beta chain was observed in a study of blood T cell repertoires in COVID-19. Background on the study: Sources were T cells, B-cell-depleted T cells, or PBMCs; the material itself was cDNA or gDNA.

Per the study methods: The authors estimated nucleated cell counts from reference gene primer amplification. Data came from immunoSEQ multiplex PCR; TCRdb stores just in-frame clones and leaves some out. D and trimming come from the DNA, and the V and J calls and clone size come from that table. The sample has 150,000 to 200,000 clones; around 82% are singletons. The sample taken for sequencing was peripheral blood. The TCR comes from a man in his fifties or sixties who had recovered from COVID-19.

CDR3 nucleotide sequence: TGCGCCAGCAGCTTGGAAGTCAGGCGGGAAGAGACCCAGTACTTC. It specifies CASSLEVRREETQYF. The chain uses TRBV5-1 and TRBJ2-5, with TRBD2 as a possible D gene (5 bases). Trimming took 0 bases from V and 3 from J, leaving 12 bases between them. This CDR3 spans 15 amino acids. Germline lookup yields CDR1 SGHRS and CDR2 YFSETQ.